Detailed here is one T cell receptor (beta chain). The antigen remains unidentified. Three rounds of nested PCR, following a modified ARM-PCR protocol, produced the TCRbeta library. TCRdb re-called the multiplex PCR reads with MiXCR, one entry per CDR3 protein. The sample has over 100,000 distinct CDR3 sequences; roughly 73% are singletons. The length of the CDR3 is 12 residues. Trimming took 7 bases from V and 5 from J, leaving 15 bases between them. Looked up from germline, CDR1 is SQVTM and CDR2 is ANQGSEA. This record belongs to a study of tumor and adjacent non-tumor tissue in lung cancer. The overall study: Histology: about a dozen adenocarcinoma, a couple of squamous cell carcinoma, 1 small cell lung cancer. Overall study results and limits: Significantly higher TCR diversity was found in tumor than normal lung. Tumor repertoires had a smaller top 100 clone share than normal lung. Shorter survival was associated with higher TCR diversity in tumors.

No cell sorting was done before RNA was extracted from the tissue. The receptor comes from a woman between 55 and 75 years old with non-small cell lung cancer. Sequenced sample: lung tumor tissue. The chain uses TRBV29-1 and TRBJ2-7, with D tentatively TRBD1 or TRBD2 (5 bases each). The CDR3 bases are TGCAGCGCACGTGGGGGAGTCAACGAGCAGTACTTC. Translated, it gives CSARGGVNEQYF.